This note documents a single T cell receptor beta chain sequence. The data were taken from a study of blood T cell repertoires in COVID-19. On the study more broadly: The United States, Italy and Spain provided the acute and convalescent COVID-19 samples. Sample material is recorded as cDNA or gDNA derived from T cells, B-cell-depleted T cells, or PBMCs.

Clones were read by immunoSEQ multiplex PCR, and TCRdb kept only the in-frame ones, dropping some. The sample contains about 230,000 clones, around 83% of which appear only once. Trimming cost V 5 bases and J 8 bases, with 12 bases left between them. CDR3 size: 13 residues. Germline CDR1 reads LNHDA; CDR2 reads SQIVND (reference sequence). This receptor was obtained from a woman in her fifties or sixties with acute or convalescent COVID-19. Sequencing was done on a sample of peripheral blood. The chain is built from TRBV19 and TRBJ1-4; no firm D call. The CDR3 loop reads CASSEGVGEKLFF. The DNA for the CDR3 is TGTGCCAGTAGTGAGGGCGTGGGGGAAAAACTGTTTTTT.